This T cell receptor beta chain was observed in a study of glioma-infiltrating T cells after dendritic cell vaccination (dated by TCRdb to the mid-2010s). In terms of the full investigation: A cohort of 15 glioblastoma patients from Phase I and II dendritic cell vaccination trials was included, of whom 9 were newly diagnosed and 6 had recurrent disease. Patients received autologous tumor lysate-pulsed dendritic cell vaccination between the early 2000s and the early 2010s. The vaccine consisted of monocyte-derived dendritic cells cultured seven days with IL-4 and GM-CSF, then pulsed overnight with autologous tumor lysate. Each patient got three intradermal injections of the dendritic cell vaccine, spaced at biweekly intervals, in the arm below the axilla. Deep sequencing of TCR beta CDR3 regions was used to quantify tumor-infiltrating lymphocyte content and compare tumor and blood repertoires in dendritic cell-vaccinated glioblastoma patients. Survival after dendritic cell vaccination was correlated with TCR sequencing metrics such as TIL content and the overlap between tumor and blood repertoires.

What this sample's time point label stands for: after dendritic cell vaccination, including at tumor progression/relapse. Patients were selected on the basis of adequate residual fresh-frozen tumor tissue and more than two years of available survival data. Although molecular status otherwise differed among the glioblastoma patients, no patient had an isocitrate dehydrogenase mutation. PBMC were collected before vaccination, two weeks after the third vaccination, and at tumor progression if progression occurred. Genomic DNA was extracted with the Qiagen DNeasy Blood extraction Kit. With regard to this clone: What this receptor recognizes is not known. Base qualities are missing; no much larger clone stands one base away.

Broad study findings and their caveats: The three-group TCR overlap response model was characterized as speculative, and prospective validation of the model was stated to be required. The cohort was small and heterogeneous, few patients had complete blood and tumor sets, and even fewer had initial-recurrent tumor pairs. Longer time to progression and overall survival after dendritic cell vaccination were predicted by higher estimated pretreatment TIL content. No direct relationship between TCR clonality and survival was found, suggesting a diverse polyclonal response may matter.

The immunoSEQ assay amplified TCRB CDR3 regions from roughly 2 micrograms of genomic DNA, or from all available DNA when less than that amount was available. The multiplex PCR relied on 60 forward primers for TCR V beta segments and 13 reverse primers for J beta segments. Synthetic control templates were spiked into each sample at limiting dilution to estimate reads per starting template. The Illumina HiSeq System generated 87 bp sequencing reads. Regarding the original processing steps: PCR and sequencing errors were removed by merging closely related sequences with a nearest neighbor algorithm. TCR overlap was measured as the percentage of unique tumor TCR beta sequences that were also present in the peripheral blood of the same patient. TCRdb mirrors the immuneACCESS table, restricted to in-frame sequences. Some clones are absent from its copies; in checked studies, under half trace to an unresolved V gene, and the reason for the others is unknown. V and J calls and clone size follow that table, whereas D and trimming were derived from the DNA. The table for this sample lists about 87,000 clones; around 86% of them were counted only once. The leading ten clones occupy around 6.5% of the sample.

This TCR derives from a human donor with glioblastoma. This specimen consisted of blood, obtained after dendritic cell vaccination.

The CDR3 corresponds to CASSSGTENTEAFF. At the DNA level, the sequence is TGTGCCAGCAGCTCCGGGACAGAAAACACTGAAGCTTTCTTT. Rearrangement joined TRBV7-9 to TRBJ1-1, and TRBD1 aligns with 7 junction nucleotides. CDR1 SEHNR and CDR2 FQNEAQ were looked up in the germline V gene (reference sequence). The CDR3, from cysteine to phenylalanine, totals 14 residues. The read is trimmed to its CDR3 DNA, 42 bases read in frame from base 1. The junction shows trimming of 4 bases on V and 2 bases on J, and the gene matches do not reach 4 bases of it. With all but the CDR3 taken from the reference TRBV7-9 and TRBJ1-1 genes, the full variable domain is: DTGVSQNPRHKITKRGQNVTFRCDPISEHNRLYWYRQTLGQGPEFLTYFQNEAQLEKSRLLSDRFSAERPKGSFSTLEIQRTEQGDSAMYLCASSSGTENTEAFFGQGTRLTVV.